This is a list of T cell receptor beta chains from one sample in a study of blood T cell repertoires in COVID-19. Sequencing was performed with immunoSEQ multiplex PCR; in TCRdb, only in-frame clones are kept and a portion is missing. The sample has 150,000 to 200,000 clones; around 87% are singletons. Sequenced material: peripheral blood. Every receptor here comes from a man aged 35 to 55 with active or convalescent COVID-19. Both conserved end residues are part of each CDR3. Fields, in order: clone size, J gene, D gene, V gene, CDR3 DNA, CDR3 protein. D genes are given only for firm matches. Size is omitted from some rows. Given values are once, few, many or a class for expanded clones.

NA | TRBJ2-2 | NA | TRBV19 | TGTGCCAGTAGCCCCGTGGGCGCCGGGGAGCTGTTTTTT | CASSPVGAGELFF
NA | TRBJ2-1 | NA | TRBV9 | TGTGCCAGCAACCGGGACATGTCCTACAATGAGCAGTTCTTC | CASNRDMSYNEQFF
NA | TRBJ1-3 | NA | TRBV28 | TGTGCCAGCAGTTTGGGAGGCGTCTCTGGAAACACCATATATTTT | CASSLGGVSGNTIYF
once | TRBJ1-2 | NA | TRBV5-5 | TGTGCCAGCAGCTTGGCAGTTCCCGATGGCTACACCTTC | CASSLAVPDGYTF
NA | TRBJ2-1 | TRBD2 | TRBV9 | TGTGCCAGCAGCTCCGGGGGGGCGGGTTACAATGAGCAGTTCTTC | CASSSGGAGYNEQFF
few | TRBJ1-2 | TRBD1 | TRBV27 | TGTGCCAGCAGTTACGGACAGGGGTCTGGCTACACCTTC | CASSYGQGSGYTF
NA | TRBJ1-4 | NA | TRBV28 | TGTGCCAGCAGTGAGGTTAATGAAAAACTGTTTTTT | CASSEVNEKLFF
NA | TRBJ2-7 | NA | TRBV4-1 | TGCGCCAGCAGCCAAGCGGGGGTCTCCTACGAGCAGTACTTC | CASSQAGVSYEQYF
once | TRBJ2-3 | TRBD1 | TRBV29-1 | TGCAGCGAAAGACAGGGGGTTACGCAGTATTTT | CSERQGVTQYF
NA | TRBJ2-1 | TRBD1 | TRBV24-1 | TGTGCCACCAGTGATGAGGGACAGGGGGCCGGTGAGCAGTTCTTC | CATSDEGQGAGEQFF
once | TRBJ1-5 | NA | TRBV28 | TGTGCCAGCACCCACCCCAACAGCCTGCTTAGCAATCAGCCCCAGCATTTT | CASTHPNSLLSNQPQHF
NA | TRBJ2-1 | TRBD2 | TRBV3-1/TRBV3-2 | TGTGCCAGCAGCGATTCAGCGGGGGTATACAATGAGCAGTTCTTC | CASSDSAGVYNEQFF
NA | TRBJ1-2 | NA | TRBV7-8 | TGTGCCAGCAGCTCACAGTCACCCTATGGCTACACCTTC | CASSSQSPYGYTF
once | TRBJ1-3 | NA | TRBV5-1 | TGCGCCAGCAGCTTGGGCGGGGGATTCTCTGGAAACACCATATATTTT | CASSLGGGFSGNTIYF
NA | TRBJ2-1 | TRBD2 | TRBV4-3 | TGCGCCAGCAGCCAAGGGTTAGCGGGGCTTCGAAACAATGAGCAGTTCTTC | CASSQGLAGLRNNEQFF
NA | TRBJ2-7 | TRBD1 | TRBV7-2 | TGTGCCAGCAGCCCCCAACAGGGGACAAGCTACGAGCAGTACTTC | CASSPQQGTSYEQYF
NA | TRBJ1-2 | NA | TRBV3-1/TRBV3-2 | TGTGCCAGCAGCCAAGAGGGCAGGGACTATGGCTACACCTTC | CASSQEGRDYGYTF
NA | TRBJ1-5 | NA | TRBV5-1 | TGCGCCAGCAGCTCAGACAGCCCCGATCAGCCCCAGCATTTT | CASSSDSPDQPQHF
once | TRBJ2-5 | NA | TRBV3-1/TRBV3-2 | TGTGCCAGCAGCCAAGGTATAGTGCGAGAGACCCAGTACTTC | CASSQGIVRETQYF
NA | TRBJ1-1 | NA | TRBV3-1/TRBV3-2 | TGTGCCAGCAGCCAAGGACAGTTGAACACTGAAGCTTTCTTT | CASSQGQLNTEAFF
NA | TRBJ1-2 | TRBD1 | TRBV28 | TGTGCCAGCAGTACAGGGGTGGGGAACTATGGCTACACCTTC | CASSTGVGNYGYTF
NA | TRBJ2-7 | NA | TRBV30 | TGTGCCTGGAGTGGGCGGGTTATAAAGTTCCACGAGCAGTACTTC | CAWSGRVIKFHEQYF
NA | TRBJ2-3 | TRBD2 | TRBV4-3 | TGCGCCAGCAGCCAAGACTCACGGGGGGTCGGAGATACGCAGTATTTT | CASSQDSRGVGDTQYF
NA | TRBJ2-3 | TRBD1 | TRBV28 | TGTGCCAGCCAGACAGGGTCCCCAGATACGCAGTATTTT | CASQTGSPDTQYF
NA | TRBJ1-1 | TRBD1 | TRBV4-3 | TGCGCCAGCAGCCGACTGACAGGGGTTGGGACTGAAGCTTTCTTT | CASSRLTGVGTEAFF
few | TRBJ1-2 | NA | TRBV28 | TGTGCCAGCAGTTCCCTGTCCTACTATGGCTACACCTTC | CASSSLSYYGYTF
NA | TRBJ2-7 | TRBD1 | TRBV25-1 | TGTGCCAGCATGGGACAGGCGGAATACGAGCAGTACTTC | CASMGQAEYEQYF
NA | TRBJ1-5 | NA | TRBV28 | TGTGCCAGCAGTTTATCCGGGCAGGGGAATCAGCCCCAGCATTTT | CASSLSGQGNQPQHF
NA | TRBJ1-5 | TRBD1 | TRBV5-8 | TGTGCCAGCAGCTTGGTGGGACAGGGGGTTGCCGTGAAGCATTTT | CASSLVGQGVAVKHF
NA | TRBJ2-2 | TRBD2 | TRBV2 | TGTGCCAGCGTCAAACTTAGCGGGGGGAACACCGGGGAGCTGTTTTTT | CASVKLSGGNTGELFF
NA | TRBJ1-2 | TRBD1 | TRBV5-1 | TGCGCCAGCAGCTCAGGGGGTTACTATGGCTACACCTTC | CASSSGGYYGYTF